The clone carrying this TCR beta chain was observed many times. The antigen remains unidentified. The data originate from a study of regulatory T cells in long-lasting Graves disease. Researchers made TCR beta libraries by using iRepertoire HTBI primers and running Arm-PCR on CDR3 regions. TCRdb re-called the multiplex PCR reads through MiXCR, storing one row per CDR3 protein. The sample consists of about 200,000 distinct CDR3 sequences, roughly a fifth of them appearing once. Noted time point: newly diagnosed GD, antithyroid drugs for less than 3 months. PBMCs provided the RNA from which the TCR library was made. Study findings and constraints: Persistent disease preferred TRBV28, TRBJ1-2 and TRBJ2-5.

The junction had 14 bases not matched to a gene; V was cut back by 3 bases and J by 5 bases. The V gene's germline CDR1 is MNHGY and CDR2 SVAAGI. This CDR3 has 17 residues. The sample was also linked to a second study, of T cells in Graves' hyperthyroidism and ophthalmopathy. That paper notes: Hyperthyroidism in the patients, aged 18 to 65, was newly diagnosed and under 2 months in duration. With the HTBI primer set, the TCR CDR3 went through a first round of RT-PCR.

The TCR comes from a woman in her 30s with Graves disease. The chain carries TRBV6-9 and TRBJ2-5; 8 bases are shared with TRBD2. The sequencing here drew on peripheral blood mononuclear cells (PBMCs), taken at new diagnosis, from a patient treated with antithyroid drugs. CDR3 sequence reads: CASSYGRGPGDRETQYF. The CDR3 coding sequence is TGTGCCAGCAGTTACGGGAGGGGACCTGGAGATAGGGAGACCCAGTACTTC.